The 2 T cell receptor beta chains listed next were all sequenced from one sample in a study of beta chain features in type 1 diabetes (dated 2018 in TCRdb). The protocol used for the library was the immunoSEQ multiplex PCR assay. The entire isolated RNA was reverse transcribed using the High Capacity cDNA Reverse Transcription Kit, and thus expressed TCRB transcripts were sequenced. Held by TCRdb, this immuneACCESS table contains in-frame sequences only and omits some clones. Under half of the omission traces to an unresolved V gene where checked; the cause of the rest is unknown. The sample table contains around 320,000 clones; only one count was recorded for 12% to 15% of them. The top ten constitute under 8.5% of the sample. Sequenced input: central memory CD4+ T cells from blood. These receptors were collected from a man aged 30 to 45 in good health.

This clone was seen only a few times. V gene TRBV2 combines with J gene TRBJ2-7; 11 bases line up with TRBD2. The V gene's germline CDR1 is SNHLY and CDR2 FYNNEI. This CDR3 comprises 13 residues. Trimming took 6 bases from V and 6 from J; bases not matched to a gene: 4. In nucleotides, the CDR3 is TGTGCCAGCAGCCGGGGACTAGCGGCCGAGCAGTACGTC. It codes for CASSRGLAAEQYV.

V is TRBV5-1 and J is TRBJ2-5, with 9 bases aligning to TRBD2. The CDR3 is made up of 16 amino acids. V was pared by 1 base and J by 3 bases, with 7 bases of the junction left unmatched. Looked up from germline, CDR1 is SGHRS and CDR2 is YFSETQ. This chain's CDR3 is CASSLIGGGAEETQYF. The CDR3 nucleotides are TGCGCCAGCAGCTTGATTGGCGGGGGGGCCGAAGAGACCCAGTACTTC.